These 8 T cell receptor beta chains were all obtained from the same sample, sequenced in a study of CD4+ T cells in melanoma. Clones were read by immunoSEQ multiplex PCR, and TCRdb kept only the in-frame ones, dropping some. Altogether roughly 110,000 clones are present, about nine tenths being singletons, with the ten largest covering around 3%. Sample: peripheral blood. The receptors shown here come from a human donor with melanoma.

The chain links TRBV4-3 to TRBJ1-2, with 7 bases aligning to TRBD1. The CDR3 runs to 18 residues. Germline V gene sequence: CDR1 LGHNA, CDR2 YSLEER. The V segment lost 0 bases and the J segment 3 bases; nucleotides outside the gene matches: 13. This CDR3 reads CASSQDRQGRGRDYGYTF. As DNA, the CDR3 is TGCGCCAGCAGCCAAGATCGACAGGGCAGGGGACGGGACTATGGCTACACCTTC.

The chain joins TRBV27 to TRBJ2-1; D remains unclear. This CDR3 is built from 14 residues. The germline V and J ends were trimmed by 0 bases and 6 bases, with 9 bases remaining between them. Germline CDR1 MNHEY, CDR2 SMNVEV (reference sequence). CDR3 sequence (DNA): TGTGCCAGCAGTTTATCAATTAGCTCCAATGAGCAGTTCTTC. Translating it yields CASSLSISSNEQFF.

The rearrangement links TRBV5-1 to TRBJ1-6; D is possibly TRBD1 (5 bases). V shed 0 bases and J shed 6 bases, with 13 bases lying between them. Germline V lookup: CDR1 SGHRS, CDR2 YFSETQ. The CDR3 length is 16 residues. Here the CDR3 DNA reads TGCGCCAGCAGCTTGGCCGCCAGGGTCAGTAATTCACCCCTCCACTTT. Encoded protein: CASSLAARVSNSPLHF.

V is TRBV19 and J is TRBJ1-1; no definite D call. CDR1 is LNHDA, CDR2 SQIVND, per germline (reference sequence). Trimming shortened V by 5 bases and J by 0 bases, and 7 bases separated the two germline ends. CDR3 length: 13 amino acids. The CDR3 DNA reads as TGTGCCAGTAGTCCCGGATTGAACACTGAAGCTTTCTTT. Its translation: CASSPGLNTEAFF. Full variable domain (missing parts from reference TRBV19 and TRBJ1-1): DGGITQSPKYLFRKEGQNVTLSCEQNLNHDAMYWYRQDPGQGLRLIYYSQIVNDFQKGDIAEGYSVSREKKESFPLTVTSAQKNPTAFYLCASSPGLNTEAFFGQGTRLTVV.

In this sample, this clone turned up once. The chain has TRBV19 and TRBJ1-4; D is undetermined. This CDR3 region has 11 residues. Germline CDR1 reads LNHDA; CDR2 reads SQIVND (reference sequence). The germline V and J ends were trimmed by 4 bases and 8 bases, with 5 bases remaining between them. CDR3 sequence: CASSTREKLFF. CDR3 in DNA: TGTGCCAGTAGTACAAGGGAAAAACTGTTTTTT. The complete variable domain, with remaining parts taken from reference TRBV19 and TRBJ1-4, reads DGGITQSPKYLFRKEGQNVTLSCEQNLNHDAMYWYRQDPGQGLRLIYYSQIVNDFQKGDIAEGYSVSREKKESFPLTVTSAQKNPTAFYLCASSTREKLFFGSGTQLSVL.

The chain links TRBV29-1 to TRBJ2-1; D is unclear. Per germline, CDR1 SQVTM and CDR2 ANQGSEA. This CDR3 spans 12 amino acids. The CDR3 region has the DNA TGCACCACCGGTTACTCCTACAATGAGCAGTTCTTC. The encoded protein is CTTGYSYNEQFF.

This chain links TRBV7-7 with TRBJ2-1; 12 nucleotides align to TRBD2. V shed 5 bases, J shed 7 bases, and the junction held 6 bases outside the gene matches. Germline lookup yields CDR1 SSHAT and CDR2 FNYEAQ (reference sequence). The CDR3 consists of 15 residues. Here the CDR3 reads CASSRTSGNQNEQFF. The DNA of the CDR3 is TGTGCCAGCAGCCGGACTAGCGGGAATCAAAATGAGCAGTTCTTC.

The chain links TRBV5-5 to TRBJ2-7, with no clear D. The germline V gene has CDR1 SGHKS and CDR2 YYEKEE (reference sequence). The ends were cut back, 4 bases at V and 2 bases at J, with 7 bases in the middle. The CDR3 loop spans 12 amino acids. CDR3 in amino acids: CASSLNTYEQYF. Written as DNA, the CDR3 is TGTGCCAGCAGCCTCAATACCTACGAGCAGTACTTC.